The rows below give T cell receptor beta chains drawn from one sample of a study of T cell responses to AZD1222 COVID-19 vaccine. Clones were sequenced by immunoSEQ multiplex PCR, and TCRdb holds only the in-frame ones, with some missing. The table shows tens of thousands of clones, with roughly nine tenths occurring only once. Material: peripheral blood, obtained on day 0 of AZD1222 vaccination. The origin of the receptors is an adult in good health. The CDR3 runs from the conserved cysteine through the conserved F or W. The D gene is left open where the match is weak. Rows give clone size only sometimes, using once, few, many, or a class for an expanded clone.

len	abundance	v_gene	j_gene	d_gene	CDR3nt	CDR3aa
15	.	TRBV27	TRBJ2-1	TRBD1	TGTGCCAGCAGTTTATCCGGGACAGGCTACAATGAGCAGTTCTTC	CASSLSGTGYNEQFF
15	.	TRBV2	TRBJ2-7	.	TGTGCCAGCAGTAATAGCGGGGACAGCTCCTACGAGCAGTACTTC	CASSNSGDSSYEQYF
16	.	TRBV7-8	TRBJ1-1	.	TGTGCCAGCAGCTTATTACAGGAATGGGGAAACACTGAAGCTTTCTTT	CASSLLQEWGNTEAFF
15	.	TRBV11-1	TRBJ2-1	.	TGTGCCAGCAGCACCCTAGGGGTGGTCTACAATGAGCAGTTCTTC	CASSTLGVVYNEQFF
11	.	TRBV10-1	TRBJ2-7	.	TGCGCCAGCAGGCTACACTACGAGCAGTACTTC	CASRLHYEQYF
12	.	TRBV7-9	TRBJ1-1	.	TGTGCCAGCAGCTTACTTGACACTGAAGCTTTCTTT	CASSLLDTEAFF
16	.	TRBV10-2	TRBJ2-1	TRBD2	TGCGCCAGCAGTGACGGGCTAGCGGGAGGCTACAATGAGCAGTTCTTC	CASSDGLAGGYNEQFF
14	few	TRBV7-2	TRBJ1-3	.	TGTGCCAGCAGCCTAGGGGCCTCTGGAAACACCATATATTTT	CASSLGASGNTIYF
13	.	TRBV12-3/TRBV12-4	TRBJ2-6	.	TGTGCCAGCAGACACGGTGGGGCCAACGTCCTGACTTTC	CASRHGGANVLTF
13	.	TRBV27	TRBJ1-2	.	TGTGCCAGCAAGGCGACAGTTAACTATGGCTACACCTTC	CASKATVNYGYTF
15	.	TRBV6-5	TRBJ1-5	.	TGTGCCAGCAGTTACTCGGGTAGGGATGGTCAGCCCCAGCATTTT	CASSYSGRDGQPQHF
17	.	TRBV6-1	TRBJ1-4	.	TGTGCCAGCAGTGTAGAGGCTGGGAGGACACAGAATGAAAAACTGTTTTTT	CASSVEAGRTQNEKLFF
13	.	TRBV6-5	TRBJ1-2	TRBD1	TGTGCCAGCAGTCTATCAGGGGGGAATGGCTACACCTTC	CASSLSGGNGYTF
13	.	TRBV18	TRBJ1-1	.	TGTGCCAGCTCACCGGAAGGGCGCGGTGAAGCTTTCTTT	CASSPEGRGEAFF
17	.	TRBV7-3	TRBJ1-6	.	TGTGCCAGCAGCTTACTCCCGGCCGGAGAAAATAATTCACCCCTCCACTTT	CASSLLPAGENNSPLHF
17	.	TRBV5-6	TRBJ2-6	TRBD1	TGTGCCAGCAGTTCGTCAGGGGGCTACTCTGGGGCCAACGTCCTGACTTTC	CASSSSGGYSGANVLTF
15	.	TRBV4-1	TRBJ1-1	TRBD1	TGCGCCAGCAGCCAAGCAGACAGGGATTCCACTGAAGCTTTCTTT	CASSQADRDSTEAFF
14	.	TRBV27	TRBJ1-5	TRBD1	TGTGCCAGCAGTAGGGGACAGTACAATCAGCCCCAGCATTTT	CASSRGQYNQPQHF
15	.	TRBV4-2	TRBJ1-5	.	TGTGCCAGCAGCCAAGATATCGGGAGTAATCAGCCCCAGCATTTT	CASSQDIGSNQPQHF
13	few	TRBV7-3	TRBJ2-7	.	TGTGCCAGCAGCTTAGTCAGGGAAGACGAGCAGTACTTC	CASSLVREDEQYF
14	.	TRBV7-8	TRBJ1-5	TRBD1	TGTGCCAGCAGCCCAGGGGGCGCGGGGCAGCCCCAGCATTTT	CASSPGGAGQPQHF
15	.	TRBV6-5	TRBJ1-1	.	TGTGCCAGCAGTTCGCTGACCTCCGGGGGCACTGAAGCTTTCTTT	CASSSLTSGGTEAFF
17	.	TRBV6-4	TRBJ2-2	.	TGTGCCAGCTCGAAAGGCACGGGAGAGCTAAACACCGGGGAGCTGTTTTTT	CASSKGTGELNTGELFF
17	.	TRBV5-1	TRBJ2-5	.	TGCGCCAGCAGCTTGGGGGCCCTCAGGGGCCTCCAAGAGACCCAGTACTTC	CASSLGALRGLQETQYF
14	.	TRBV6-5	TRBJ1-5	TRBD1	TGTGCCAGCTCCGGGACAGGGATCAATCAGCCCCAGCATTTT	CASSGTGINQPQHF
12	.	TRBV28	TRBJ1-6	.	TGTGCAGCGACAGGCCCTAATTCACCCCTCCACTTT	CAATGPNSPLHF
17	.	TRBV5-1	TRBJ1-5	.	TGCGCCAGCAGCCCCAGGTGGGGGGTAGGTTGCAATCAGCCCCAGCATTTT	CASSPRWGVGCNQPQHF
14	.	TRBV2	TRBJ2-7	TRBD1	TGTGCCAGCATGGTCCGGGACAGGGGTTACGAGCAGTACTTC	CASMVRDRGYEQYF
15	few	TRBV2	TRBJ2-3	TRBD1	TGTGCCAGCAGGGTGACAGGGGCGACGTCAGATACGCAGTATTTT	CASRVTGATSDTQYF
14	.	TRBV13	TRBJ1-3	.	TGTGCCAGCAGCTTACGGGGGTCTGGAAACACCATATATTTT	CASSLRGSGNTIYF
11	.	TRBV28	TRBJ2-7	.	TGTGCCAGCAGTTTAGACTACGAGCAGTACTTC	CASSLDYEQYF
14	.	TRBV18	TRBJ2-5	.	TGTGCCAGCTCACCCAACAGGGTCCAAGAGACCCAGTACTTC	CASSPNRVQETQYF
17	.	TRBV19	TRBJ1-3	.	TGTGCCAGTAGTGTACCCCGGGGACAAACCTCTGGAAACACCATATATTTT	CASSVPRGQTSGNTIYF
13	.	TRBV19	TRBJ1-2	.	TGTGCCAGTAGTAGGGAGATCGACTATGGCTACACCTTC	CASSREIDYGYTF
15	.	TRBV28	TRBJ1-5	.	TGTGCCAGCAGCTTGCGTATTTTCGGCAATCAGCCCCAGCATTTT	CASSLRIFGNQPQHF
13	.	TRBV3-1/TRBV3-2	TRBJ2-1	TRBD2	TGTGCCAGCAGCCGCGGGGGGCCCAATGAGCAGTTCTTC	CASSRGGPNEQFF
15	.	TRBV7-9	TRBJ1-1	TRBD1	TGTGCCAGCAGCTCCTCCGGGACAGGGTTCACTGAAGCTTTCTTT	CASSSSGTGFTEAFF
14	.	TRBV19	TRBJ1-2	.	TGTGCCACCTCACCGCGAATAAATAACTATGGCTACACCTTC	CATSPRINNYGYTF
15	.	TRBV14	TRBJ2-7	TRBD1	TGTGCCAGCAGCACGGACAGGGGTCGACCCTACGAGCAGTACTTC	CASSTDRGRPYEQYF
12	.	TRBV28	TRBJ2-7	TRBD1	TGTGCCAGCACCTCAGGGGGCGACGAGCAGTACTTC	CASTSGGDEQYF
15	.	TRBV30	TRBJ1-2	.	TGTGCCTGGACTGAAATGGCAGGCGCCTACTATGGCTACACCTTC	CAWTEMAGAYYGYTF
13	once	TRBV19	TRBJ1-1	.	TGTGCCAGTAGTATGCAGGGCCGCACTGAAGCTTTCTTT	CASSMQGRTEAFF
16	.	TRBV6-2/TRBV6-3	TRBJ1-2	.	TGTGCCAGCAGCCCACCCATAACGGTCGGCGACTATGGCTACACCTTC	CASSPPITVGDYGYTF
15	.	TRBV6-5	TRBJ1-5	TRBD1	TGTGCCAGCAGTCCTAACAGGGGGTCATATCAGCCCCAGCATTTT	CASSPNRGSYQPQHF
15	.	TRBV2	TRBJ1-5	.	TGTGCCAGCAGTGGCCCCAGCGGTAGCAATCAGCCCCAGCATTTT	CASSGPSGSNQPQHF
17	.	TRBV5-1	TRBJ2-3	.	TGCGCCAGCAGCTTGATGGGTAGCGTCTCAACCTCAGATACGCAGTATTTT	CASSLMGSVSTSDTQYF
14	.	TRBV24-1	TRBJ2-1	.	TGTGCCACCAGTGATTCTAGCGCTAACAATGAGCAGTTCTTC	CATSDSSANNEQFF
14	.	TRBV10-3	TRBJ1-3	.	TGTGCCTCGACTCCCAGGGGAATGGGAAACACCATATATTTT	CASTPRGMGNTIYF
14	.	TRBV7-7	TRBJ2-5	TRBD2	TGTGCTAGCAGCTCGACTAGCGGGAGTGAGACCCAGTACTTC	CASSSTSGSETQYF
12	.	TRBV3-1/TRBV3-2	TRBJ2-3	.	TGTGCCAGCAGCCAAGGGGCAGATACGCAGTATTTT	CASSQGADTQYF
11	.	TRBV28	TRBJ1-2	.	TGTGCCAGCAGCCATAAAGATGGCTACACCTTC	CASSHKDGYTF
16	.	TRBV18	TRBJ1-6	TRBD1	TGTGCCAGCTCACCACAGCCTGGACAGGGGGGTTCACCCCTCCACTTT	CASSPQPGQGGSPLHF